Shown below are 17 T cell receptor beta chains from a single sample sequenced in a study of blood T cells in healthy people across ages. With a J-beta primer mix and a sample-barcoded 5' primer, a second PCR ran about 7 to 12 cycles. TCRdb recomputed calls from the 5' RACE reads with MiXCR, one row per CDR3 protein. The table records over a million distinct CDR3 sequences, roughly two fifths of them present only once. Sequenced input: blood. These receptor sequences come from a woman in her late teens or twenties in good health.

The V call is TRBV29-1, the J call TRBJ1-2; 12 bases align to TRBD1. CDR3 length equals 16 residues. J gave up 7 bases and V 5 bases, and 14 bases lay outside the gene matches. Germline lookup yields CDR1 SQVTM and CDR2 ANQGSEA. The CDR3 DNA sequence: TGCAGCGTTTTTGCGGGACAGGGGGCGCGAATTGGTGGCTACACCTTC. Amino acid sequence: CSVFAGQGARIGGYTF.

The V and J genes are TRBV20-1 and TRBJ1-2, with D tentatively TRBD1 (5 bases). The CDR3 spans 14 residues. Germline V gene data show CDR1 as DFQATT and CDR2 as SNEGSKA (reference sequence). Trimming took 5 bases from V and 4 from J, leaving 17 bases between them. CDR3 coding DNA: TGCAGTGCTCGCTCGACAGTGACGCCCTATGGCTACACCTTC. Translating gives CSARSTVTPYGYTF.

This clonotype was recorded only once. The CDR3 DNA reads TGTGCCAGCAGCCAAGATCAGCCACCTTTATCTTGGGCTCTTCTCGAGCAGTACTTC. Translation: CASSQDQPPLSWALLEQYF. The chain couples TRBV14 to TRBJ2-5; D not certain. Gene TRBJ2-7 matches the end of the DNA better, so the J call may be wrong. The CDR3 covers 19 residues. Germline V lookup: CDR1 SGHDN, CDR2 FVKESK.

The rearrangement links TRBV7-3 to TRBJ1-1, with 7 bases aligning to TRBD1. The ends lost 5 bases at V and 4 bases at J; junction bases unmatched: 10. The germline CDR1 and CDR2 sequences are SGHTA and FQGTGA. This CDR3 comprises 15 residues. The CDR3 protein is CASSAQAGGGTEAFF. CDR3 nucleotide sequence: TGTGCCAGCAGCGCCCAAGCAGGGGGGGGCACTGAAGCTTTCTTT.

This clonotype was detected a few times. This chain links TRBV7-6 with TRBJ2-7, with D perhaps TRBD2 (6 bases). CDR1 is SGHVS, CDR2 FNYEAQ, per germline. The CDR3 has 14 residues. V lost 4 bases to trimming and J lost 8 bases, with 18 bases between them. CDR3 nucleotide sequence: TGTGCCAGCAGCTCCAGAGGACTACCCCTCAAGCAGTACTTC. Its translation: CASSSRGLPLKQYF.

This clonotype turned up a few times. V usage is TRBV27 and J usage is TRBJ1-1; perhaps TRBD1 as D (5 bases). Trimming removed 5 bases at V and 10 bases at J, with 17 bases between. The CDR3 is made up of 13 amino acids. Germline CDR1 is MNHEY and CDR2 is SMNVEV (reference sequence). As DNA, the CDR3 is TGTGCCAGCAGTCCAACCGGGACTCGGGGAGCTTTCTTT. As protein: CASSPTGTRGAFF.

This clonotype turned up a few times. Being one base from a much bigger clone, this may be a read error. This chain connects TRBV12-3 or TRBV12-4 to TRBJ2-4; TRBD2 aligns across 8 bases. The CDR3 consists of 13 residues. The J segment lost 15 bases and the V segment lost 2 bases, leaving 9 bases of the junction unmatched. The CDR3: CASSLRGGETRYF. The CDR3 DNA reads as TGTGCCAGCAGTTTACGGGGGGGAGAGACCCGGTACTTC.

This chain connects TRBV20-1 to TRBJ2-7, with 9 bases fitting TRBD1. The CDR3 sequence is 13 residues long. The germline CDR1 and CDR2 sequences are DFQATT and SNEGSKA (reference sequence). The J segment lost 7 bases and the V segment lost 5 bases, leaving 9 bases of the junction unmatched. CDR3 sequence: CSALGQGPPEQYF. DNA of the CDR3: TGCAGTGCTTTGGGACAGGGTCCACCGGAGCAGTACTTC.

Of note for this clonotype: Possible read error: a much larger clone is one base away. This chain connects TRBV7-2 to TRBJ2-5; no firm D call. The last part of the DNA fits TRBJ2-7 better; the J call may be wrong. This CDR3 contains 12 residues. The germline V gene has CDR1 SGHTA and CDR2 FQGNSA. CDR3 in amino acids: CASSLPLYEQYF. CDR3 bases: TGTGCCAGCAGCCTCCCCCTCTACGAGCAGTACTTC.

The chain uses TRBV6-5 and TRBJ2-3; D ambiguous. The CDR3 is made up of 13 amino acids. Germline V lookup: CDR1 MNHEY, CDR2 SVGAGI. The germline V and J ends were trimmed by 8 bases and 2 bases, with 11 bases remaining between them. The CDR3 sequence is CASGFSYTDTQYF. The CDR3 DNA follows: TGTGCCAGCGGTTTCTCTTACACAGATACGCAGTATTTT.

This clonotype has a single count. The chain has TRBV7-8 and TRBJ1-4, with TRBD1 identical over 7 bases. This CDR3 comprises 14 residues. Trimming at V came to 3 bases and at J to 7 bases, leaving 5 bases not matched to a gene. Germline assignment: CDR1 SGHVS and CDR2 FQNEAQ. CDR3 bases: TGTGCCAGCAGCTTGACAGGGATGACTGAAAAACTGTTTTTT. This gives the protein CASSLTGMTEKLFF.

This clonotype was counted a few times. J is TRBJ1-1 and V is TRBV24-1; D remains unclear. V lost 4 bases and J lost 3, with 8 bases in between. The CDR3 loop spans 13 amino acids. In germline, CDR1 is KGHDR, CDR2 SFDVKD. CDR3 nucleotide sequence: TGTGCCACCAGTGAAAGCCGGGACACTGAAGCTTTCTTT. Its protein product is CATSESRDTEAFF.

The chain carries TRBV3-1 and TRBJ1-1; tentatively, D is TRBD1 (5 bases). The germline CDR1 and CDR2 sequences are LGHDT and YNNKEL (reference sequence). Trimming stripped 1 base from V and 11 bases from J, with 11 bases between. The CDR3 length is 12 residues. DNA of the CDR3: TGTGCCAGCAGCCAAGGGTCAGGGTGGGCTTTCTTT. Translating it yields CASSQGSGWAFF.

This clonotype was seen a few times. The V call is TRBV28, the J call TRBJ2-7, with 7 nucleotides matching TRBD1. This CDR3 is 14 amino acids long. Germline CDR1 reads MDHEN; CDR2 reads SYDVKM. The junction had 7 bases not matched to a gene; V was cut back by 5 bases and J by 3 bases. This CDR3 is CASSTHRDSYEQYF. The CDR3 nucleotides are TGTGCCAGCAGTACCCACCGGGACAGCTACGAGCAGTACTTC.

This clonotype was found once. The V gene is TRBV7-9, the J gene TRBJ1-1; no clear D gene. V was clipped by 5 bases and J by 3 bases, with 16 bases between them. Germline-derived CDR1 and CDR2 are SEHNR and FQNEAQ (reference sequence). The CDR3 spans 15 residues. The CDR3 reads CASSILSPRDTEAFF. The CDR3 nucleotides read TGTGCCAGCAGCATCTTGAGTCCACGGGACACTGAAGCTTTCTTT.

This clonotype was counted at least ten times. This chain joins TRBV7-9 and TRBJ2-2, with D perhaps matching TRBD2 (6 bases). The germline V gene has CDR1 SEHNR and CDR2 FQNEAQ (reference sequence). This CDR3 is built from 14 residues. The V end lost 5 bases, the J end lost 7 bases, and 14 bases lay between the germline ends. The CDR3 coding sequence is TGTGCCAGCAGCCACCGGGACTTGGTCGGGGAGCTGTTTTTT. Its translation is CASSHRDLVGELFF.

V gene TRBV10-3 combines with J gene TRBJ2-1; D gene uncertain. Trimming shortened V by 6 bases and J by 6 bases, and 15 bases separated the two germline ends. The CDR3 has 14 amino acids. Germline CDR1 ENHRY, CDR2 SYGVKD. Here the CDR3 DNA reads TGTGCCATCAGACCCAGGCCCGCTGCCAATGAGCAGTTCTTC. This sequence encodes CAIRPRPAANEQFF.